The clone carrying this TCR beta chain has a handful of counts. Its target is not known. The germline V gene has CDR1 SGHTA and CDR2 FQGNSA. V shed 5 bases and J shed 1 base, with 7 bases lying between them. The CDR3 loop spans 13 amino acids. The source of the sample is a study of blood T cells in healthy people across ages. Whole-study context: When template switching was applied, about one barcoded beta molecule was captured per two T cells.

The use of a sample-barcoded 5' primer and a J-beta primer mix characterized a second PCR of about 7 to 12 cycles. Each cDNA molecule, via a template-switch adaptor with 12 random nucleotides, was tagged. Any given sample supplied a minimum of 3 million CDR3-containing paired-end reads. TCRdb recomputed calls from the 5' RACE reads with MiXCR, one row per CDR3 protein. The sample lists hundreds of thousands of distinct CDR3 sequences, 40% to 50% occurring once. Findings and caveats of the study: Strong correlation was found linking TCR beta diversity to naive T cell percentage.

The material sequenced was blood. The clonotype comes from a man aged 55 to 69 in good health. The chain couples TRBV7-2 to TRBJ2-3; D call uncertain. The CDR3 sequence: CASSRARTDTQYF. CDR3 coding DNA: TGTGCCAGCAGCAGGGCCCGCACAGATACGCAGTATTTT.